The clone carrying this TCR beta chain ranks as medium-sized. Its antigen is still unknown. Study findings and constraints: The TCR gene usage of tumor memory CD4+ T cells clustered together with blood and lymph node memory CD4+ cells and with lymph node naive CD4+ cells. Tumor-infiltrating Treg TCR alpha and beta sequences overlapped most with tumor naive CD4+ T cells, then blood naive.

Constant-region reverse primers amplified full-length variable regions, followed by semi-nested Nested Universal Primer A PCR. TCRdb redid the calling of the 5' RACE reads with MiXCR, one entry per CDR3 protein. The repertoire holds roughly 44,000 distinct CDR3 sequences, with around 30% as singletons. CDR1 is SGHRS and CDR2 is YFSETQ in the germline V gene. This CDR3 spans 15 amino acids. V was clipped by 0 bases and J by 3 bases, with 12 bases between them. The memory fraction was CD4+CD45RO+CD25- cells. The clonotype originates from a female donor with breast cancer. What was sequenced was memory CD4+ T cells sorted from a lymph node. As to subset: memory CD4+ T cells, CD4+CD45RO+CD25-. V is TRBV5-1 and J is TRBJ2-5; D is undetermined. Written as DNA, the CDR3 is TGCGCCAGCAGCTTGGTGGGCCGAAAAGAAGAGACCCAGTACTTC. Protein sequence: CASSLVGRKEETQYF.